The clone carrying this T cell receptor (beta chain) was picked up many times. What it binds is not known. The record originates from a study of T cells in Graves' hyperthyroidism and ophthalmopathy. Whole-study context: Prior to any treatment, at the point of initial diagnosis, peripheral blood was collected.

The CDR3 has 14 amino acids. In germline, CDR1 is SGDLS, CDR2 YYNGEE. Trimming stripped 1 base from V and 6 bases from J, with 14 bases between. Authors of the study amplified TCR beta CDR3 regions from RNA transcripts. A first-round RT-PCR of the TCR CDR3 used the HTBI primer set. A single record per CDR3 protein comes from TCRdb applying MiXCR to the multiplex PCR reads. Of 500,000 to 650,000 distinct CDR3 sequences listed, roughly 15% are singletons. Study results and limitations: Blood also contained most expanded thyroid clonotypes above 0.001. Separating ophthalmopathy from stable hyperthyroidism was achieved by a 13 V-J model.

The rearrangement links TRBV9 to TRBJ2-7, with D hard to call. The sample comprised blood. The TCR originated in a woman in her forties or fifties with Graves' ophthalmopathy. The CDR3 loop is CASSVRITSREQYF. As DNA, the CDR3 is TGTGCCAGCAGCGTACGTATCACAAGCCGCGAGCAGTACTTC.